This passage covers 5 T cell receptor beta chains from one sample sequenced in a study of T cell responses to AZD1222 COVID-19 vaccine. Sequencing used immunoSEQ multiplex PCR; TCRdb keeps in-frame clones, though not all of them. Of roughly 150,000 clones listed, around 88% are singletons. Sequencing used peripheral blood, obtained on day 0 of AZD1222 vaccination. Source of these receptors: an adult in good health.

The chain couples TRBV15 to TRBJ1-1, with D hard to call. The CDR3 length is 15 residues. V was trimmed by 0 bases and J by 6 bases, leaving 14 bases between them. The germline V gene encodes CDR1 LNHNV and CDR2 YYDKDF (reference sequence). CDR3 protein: CATSRDQRRASEAFF. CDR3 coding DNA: TGTGCCACCAGCAGAGATCAGAGAAGGGCCTCTGAAGCTTTCTTT.

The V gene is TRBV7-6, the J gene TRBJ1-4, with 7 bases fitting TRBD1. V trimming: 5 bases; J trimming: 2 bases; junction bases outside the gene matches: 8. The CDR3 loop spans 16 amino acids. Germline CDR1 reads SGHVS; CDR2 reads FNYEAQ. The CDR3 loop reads CASSPIMGQTNEKLFF. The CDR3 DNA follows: TGTGCCAGCAGCCCAATTATGGGACAGACTAATGAAAAACTGTTTTTT.

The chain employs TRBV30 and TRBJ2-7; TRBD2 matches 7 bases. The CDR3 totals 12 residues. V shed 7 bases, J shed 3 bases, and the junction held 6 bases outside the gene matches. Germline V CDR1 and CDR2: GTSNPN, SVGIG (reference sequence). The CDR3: CASMGGSYEQYF. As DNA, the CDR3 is TGTGCCTCCATGGGGGGGAGCTACGAGCAGTACTTC.

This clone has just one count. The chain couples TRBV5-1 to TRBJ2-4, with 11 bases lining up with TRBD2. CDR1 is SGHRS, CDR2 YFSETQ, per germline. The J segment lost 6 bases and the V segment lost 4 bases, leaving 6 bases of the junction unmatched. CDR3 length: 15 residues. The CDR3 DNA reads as TGCGCCAGCAGCGAGGGGACTAGCGGAGGAAACATTCAGTACTTC. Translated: CASSEGTSGGNIQYF.

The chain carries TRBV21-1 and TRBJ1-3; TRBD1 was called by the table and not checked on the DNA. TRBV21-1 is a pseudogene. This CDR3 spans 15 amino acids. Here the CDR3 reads CASSKVKGPGNTIYF. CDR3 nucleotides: TGTGCCAGCAGCAAAGTGAAGGGGCCCGGAAACACCATATATTTT.